This T cell receptor (beta chain) was captured by sequencing in a study of shared clonotypes between healthy human individuals. The study, taken as a whole, reports: With a handful of donors compared, about 5% of naive CD4 clonotypes were shared. Memory subsets generally showed smaller estimated richness than naive subsets did.

This clone came up once. Antigen unknown. Over several immunoSEQ plates, each subset's genomic DNA was distributed in even portions. This table comes from immunoSEQ multiplex PCR, and its TCRdb copy is limited to in-frame clones, with some not included. The repertoire includes about 1.9 million clones, around 93% of them detected once, and under 2% sits in the top ten. Selected positively for CCR7 and CD45RO-negative, naive CD8 cells excluded terminally differentiated effector memory CD45RA+ cells. Germline V lookup: CDR1 MNHEY, CDR2 SMNVEV (reference sequence). V lost 9 bases and J lost 1, with 15 bases in between. The CDR3 has 15 amino acids.

This chain connects TRBV27 to TRBJ2-2, with D tentatively TRBD2 (5 bases). This TCR derives from a man between 18 and 29 years old in good health. Some clones in this sample may be carry-over from other donors' samples. Sequencing was performed on naive CD8+ T cells from PBMCs. The CDR3 DNA follows: TGTGCCAGTTCTTTACTAGATTTGAACACCGGGGAGCTGTTTTTT. Amino acids: CASSLLDLNTGELFF.